Below are 26 T cell receptor beta chains sequenced from a single sample in a study of cytomegalovirus exposure and HLA in healthy donors. PCR used 60 Vbeta primers and 13 Jbeta primers. Method: immunoSEQ multiplex PCR; TCRdb's copy keeps in-frame clones and lacks some. The data contain approximately 130,000 clones, about 80% of them singletons. Source material: PBMCs. The source is a woman in her thirties or forties in good health and CMV-seronegative.

The chain carries TRBV10-3 and TRBJ1-1; D remains ambiguous. Germline-derived CDR1 and CDR2 are ENHRY and SYGVKD. Trimming removed 4 bases at V and 11 bases at J, with 11 bases between. CDR3 length: 11 amino acids. As DNA, the CDR3 is TGTGCCATCAGTGGGGCCCGGGATGCTTTCTTT. Translation: CAISGARDAFF.

V usage is TRBV7-2 and J usage is TRBJ2-7; 8 bases are shared with TRBD1. V was clipped by 1 base and J by 7 bases; unmatched bases: 3. CDR1 and CDR2 (germline): SGHTA, FQGNSA. This CDR3 is 13 amino acids long. The CDR3 nucleotides read TGTGCCAGCAGCTTAGTTGACAGGGGAGAGCAGTACTTC. Translation gives CASSLVDRGEQYF.

The genes are TRBV9 and TRBJ1-1; 7 bases fit TRBD1. The CDR3 loop spans 14 amino acids. Germline loops: CDR1 SGDLS, CDR2 YYNGEE. The J segment lost 0 bases and the V segment lost 4 bases, leaving 3 bases of the junction unmatched. In DNA form, the CDR3 reads TGTGCCAGCAGCAGAACAGGGGTGAACACTGAAGCTTTCTTT. Translated: CASSRTGVNTEAFF.

V usage is TRBV14 and J usage is TRBJ2-1, with a possible D match to TRBD2 (5 bases). Germline V gives CDR1 SGHDN, CDR2 FVKESK. Trimming removed 4 bases at V and 0 bases at J, with 13 bases between. This CDR3 has 16 amino acids. CDR3: CASSPDLTLSYNEQFF. DNA for the CDR3: TGTGCCAGCAGCCCGGACTTAACTCTCTCCTACAATGAGCAGTTCTTC.

The chain has TRBV7-8 and TRBJ1-2; weak D call: TRBD1 (6 bases). This CDR3 has 14 residues. Trimming removed 5 bases from V and 5 bases from J, with 15 bases in between. Germline values: CDR1 SGHVS, CDR2 FQNEAQ. The CDR3, as DNA: TGTGCCAGCAGCATCGCCGGGACAAATTATGGCTACACCTTC. Protein product: CASSIAGTNYGYTF.

This clone was observed a few times. The V gene is TRBV5-1, the J gene TRBJ2-7; a weak D match, TRBD2 (6 bases). CDR3 length: 15 residues. Germline CDR1 reads SGHRS; CDR2 reads YFSETQ. The V gene lost 0 bases and the J gene lost 6 bases, with 16 bases spanning the gap. CDR3: CASSLGAGSRAEQYF. The CDR3 DNA reads TGCGCCAGCAGCTTGGGGGCGGGGAGCCGGGCCGAGCAGTACTTC.

The chain is built from TRBV2 and TRBJ1-1; no clear D gene. With 7 bases removed from V and 3 bases from J, the gap between germline ends came to 6 bases. In germline, CDR1 is SNHLY, CDR2 FYNNEI. The CDR3 contains 11 residues. The CDR3 region is CASISYTEAFF. DNA of the CDR3: TGTGCCAGCATTAGCTACACTGAAGCTTTCTTT.

This clone appeared a few times. The CDR3 bases are TGTGCCAGCAGTTCCCCAGGGGGGCAGCAGCCCCAGCATTTT. Translation: CASSSPGGQQPQHF. The chain combines TRBV6-6 with TRBJ1-5; 7 bases match TRBD1. The V and J ends lost 4 bases and 7 bases, in that order; junction bases with no gene match: 7. The CDR3 loop spans 14 amino acids. Germline CDR1 MNHNY, CDR2 SVGAGI (reference sequence).

V usage is TRBV7-3 and J usage is TRBJ2-5; 8 bases are shared with TRBD1. With 4 bases clipped from V and 4 bases from J, the junction kept 2 bases outside the gene matches. Germline CDR1 and CDR2: SGHTA and FQGTGA. The CDR3 totals 13 residues. CDR3 protein: CASSSGQAETQYF. Here the CDR3 DNA reads TGTGCCAGCAGCTCGGGACAGGCAGAGACCCAGTACTTC.

The V and J genes are TRBV5-6 and TRBJ2-2; maybe TRBD1 (5 bases). Trimming took off 2 bases at V and 6 bases at J, with 11 bases between the two ends. The CDR3 contains 14 residues. The germline V gene has CDR1 SGHDT and CDR2 YYEEEE. In DNA, the CDR3 is TGTGCCAGCAGCTTAGGTTCCAGGGCCGGGGAGCTGTTTTTT. Amino acids: CASSLGSRAGELFF.

The chain couples TRBV28 to TRBJ2-7; 10 bases align to TRBD1. The V gene's germline CDR1 is MDHEN and CDR2 SYDVKM. The CDR3 sequence is 16 residues long. Trimming took 4 bases from V and 2 from J; bases not matched to a gene: 8. The DNA of the CDR3 is TGTGCCAGCAGTTCTCCTGGGACAGGGGCAACCTACGAGCAGTACTTC. Protein: CASSSPGTGATYEQYF.

The chain couples TRBV28 to TRBJ1-5, with TRBD1 matching 8 bases. This CDR3 has 17 residues. V was pared by 3 bases and J by 7 bases, with 14 bases of the junction left unmatched. The germline CDR1 and CDR2 sequences are MDHEN and SYDVKM. The CDR3 nucleotides read TGTGCCAGCAGTTTCGTATCAGGGGGCGCCCCGGGGCAGCCCCAGCATTTT. Protein sequence: CASSFVSGGAPGQPQHF.

The CDR3 DNA sequence: TGTGCCAGCAACCCCCCAGGCTACGAGCAGTACTTC. This encodes CASNPPGYEQYF. The chain links TRBV27 to TRBJ2-7; D is unresolved. Germline V lookup: CDR1 MNHEY, CDR2 SMNVEV (reference sequence). There are 12 residues in the CDR3. V lost 7 bases to trimming and J lost 3 bases, with 10 bases between them.

V usage is TRBV2 and J usage is TRBJ1-2; maybe TRBD1 (6 bases). Between the trimmed V and J ends, which lost 7 bases and 5 bases, there was a span of 17 bases. The CDR3 covers 14 residues. CDR1 and CDR2 from the germline V gene are SNHLY and FYNNEI. CDR3 nucleotide sequence: TGTGCCAGCAACTCGGACAGTACTAGATATGGCTACACCTTC. Amino acids: CASNSDSTRYGYTF. Drawing the rest from reference TRBV2 and TRBJ1-2, the complete variable domain is EPEVTQTPSHQVTQMGQEVILRCVPISNHLYFYWYRQILGQKVEFLVSFYNNEISEKSEIFDDQFSVERPDGSNFTLKIRSTKLEDSAMYFCASNSDSTRYGYTFGSGTRLTVV.

The chain is built from TRBV7-3 and TRBJ1-2, with 10 bases that match TRBD1. Trimming cost V 5 bases and J 2 bases; bases outside gene matches: 5. The CDR3 is 15 amino acids. Germline V CDR1 and CDR2: SGHTA, FQGTGA. The CDR3 is CASSPGQGGNYGYTF. The CDR3 DNA reads as TGTGCCAGCAGCCCAGGACAGGGGGGGAACTATGGCTACACCTTC.

The gene calls are TRBV7-6 and TRBJ2-2, with 12 bases aligning to TRBD2. Germline loops: CDR1 SGHVS, CDR2 FNYEAQ. The junction had 7 bases not matched to a gene; V was cut back by 3 bases and J by 5 bases. The length of the CDR3 is 17 residues. CDR3 region: CASSFGLAGGKTGELFF. The CDR3, as DNA: TGTGCCAGCAGCTTCGGCCTAGCGGGAGGGAAAACCGGGGAGCTGTTTTTT.

DNA for the CDR3: TGCGCCAGCAGCCAAGAGGACTATAGGAACAATGAGCAGTTCTTC. This translates into CASSQEDYRNNEQFF. V and J are TRBV4-1 and TRBJ2-1, with D tentatively TRBD2 (6 bases). The germline gives CDR1 MGHRA, CDR2 YSYEKL. CDR3 length: 15 amino acids. Trimming left V 0 bases short and J 5 bases short, with 11 bases between.

The chain uses TRBV19 and TRBJ1-1; maybe TRBD1 (5 bases). CDR3 length: 13 amino acids. Looked up from germline, CDR1 is LNHDA and CDR2 is SQIVND (reference sequence). V lost 9 bases and J 4 bases, leaving 15 bases between the germline ends. DNA for the CDR3: TGTGCCAGCAGGGATTCGGTGAGCACTGAAGCTTTCTTT. The encoded protein is CASRDSVSTEAFF.

The chain couples TRBV29-1 to TRBJ2-5; maybe TRBD2 (5 bases). The DNA end lines up better with TRBJ2-7; the J call may be wrong. From germline, CDR1 is SQVTM and CDR2 ANQGSEA. CDR3 length: 13 residues. This CDR3 reads CSVGIANSYEQYF. The CDR3 region has the DNA TGCAGCGTTGGGATAGCGAACTCCTACGAGCAGTACTTC.

The genes are TRBV6-1 and TRBJ2-2; the match to TRBD1 covers 10 bases. V lost 10 bases and J lost 0; bases outside the gene matches: 5. This CDR3 spans 15 amino acids. CDR1 and CDR2 (germline): MNHNS, SASEGT. The CDR3 coding sequence is TGTGCCACCACCGACAGGGGGCCGAACACCGGGGAGCTGTTTTTT. Translation: CATTDRGPNTGELFF.

This clone was seen once. The chain joins TRBV5-6 to TRBJ1-1; D uncertain. Trimming left V 4 bases short and J 1 base short, with 5 bases between. Germline lookup yields CDR1 SGHDT and CDR2 YYEEEE. CDR3 length: 12 amino acids. The CDR3 loop is CASSLSNTEAFF. In DNA form, the CDR3 reads TGTGCCAGCAGCCTCTCGAACACTGAAGCTTTCTTT. The variable domain in full, completed from reference TRBV5-6 and TRBJ1-1, reads DAGVTQSPTHLIKTRGQQVTLRCSPKSGHDTVSWYQQALGQGPQFIFQYYEEEERQRGNFPDRFSGHQFPNYSSELNVNALLLGDSALYLCASSLSNTEAFFGQGTRLTVV.

The rearrangement uses TRBV6-1 and TRBJ1-5, with TRBD1 matching 8 bases. Trimming took 6 bases from V and 5 from J; bases not matched to a gene: 6. The CDR3 sequence is 14 residues long. CDR1 and CDR2 from the germline V gene are MNHNS and SASEGT. The CDR3 coding sequence is TGTGCCAGCAGGGAACAGGGGGAATATCAGCCCCAGCATTTT. It encodes CASREQGEYQPQHF.

The gene calls are TRBV27 and TRBJ1-6; 7 bases match TRBD1. The germline gives CDR1 MNHEY, CDR2 SMNVEV (reference sequence). The CDR3 loop spans 15 amino acids. V was clipped by 2 bases and J by 8 bases; unmatched bases: 6. CDR3 region: CASSLNRGLDSPLHF. DNA for the CDR3: TGTGCCAGCAGTTTAAACAGGGGCTTGGATTCACCCCTCCACTTT.

This clone was recorded a few times. The chain couples TRBV28 to TRBJ1-4, with D possibly TRBD1 on 5 matching bases. The germline gives CDR1 MDHEN, CDR2 SYDVKM. Trimming pared 4 bases from V and 7 bases from J, leaving 16 bases between. The length of the CDR3 is 15 residues. This CDR3 reads CASSSSGLGREKLFF. The CDR3 nucleotides read TGTGCCAGCAGTTCCTCAGGGTTGGGTCGTGAAAAACTGTTTTTT. Together with reference TRBV28 and TRBJ1-4, the CDR3 gives the full variable domain: DVKVTQSSRYLVKRTGEKVFLECVQDMDHENMFWYRQDPGLGLRLIYFSYDVKMKEKGDIPEGYSVSREKKERFSLILESASTNQTSMYLCASSSSGLGREKLFFGSGTQLSVL.

The chain uses TRBV27 and TRBJ1-1; no clear D. Germline lookup yields CDR1 MNHEY and CDR2 SMNVEV (reference sequence). The CDR3 totals 14 residues. The V end lost 9 bases, the J end lost 4 bases, and 18 bases lay between the germline ends. The CDR3, as DNA: TGTGCCAGTACCCAACCGCCACTATTCACTGAAGCTTTCTTT. This sequence encodes CASTQPPLFTEAFF.

The V gene is TRBV19, the J gene TRBJ2-7, with D maybe TRBD1 (5 bases). The CDR3 runs to 14 residues. The germline V gene has CDR1 LNHDA and CDR2 SQIVND (reference sequence). V shed 5 bases and J shed 0 bases, with 11 bases lying between them. CDR3 DNA sequence: TGTGCCAGTAGTCCCCGCAGGGCCTCCTACGAGCAGTACTTC. Its protein is CASSPRRASYEQYF.